Listed below are T cell receptor beta chains from one sample, sequenced in a study of identical twins. TCRdb ran MiXCR on the 5' RACE reads and lists one entry per CDR3 protein. The table records 600,000 to 850,000 distinct CDR3 sequences, around a sixth of them present only once. This sample also belongs to another study, concerning T cells expressing NK-cell markers.

Material for sequencing was PBMCs. The receptors originated from a young woman in good health. The CDR3 runs from the conserved cysteine through the conserved F or W. A D gene is named only where the DNA matches it firmly. Size tells how often a clone was seen (once, few, many) or the class of an expanded clone, and some rows leave it out.

J gene,V gene,D gene,clone size,CDR3 DNA,CDR3 protein
TRBJ2-5,TRBV5-1,-,few,TGCGCCAGCAGCTTAGGGACCCAACAAGAGACCCAGTACTTC,CASSLGTQQETQYF
TRBJ1-1,TRBV20-1,-,few,TGCAGTGCTCTCTCGGGGCGGAACACTGAAGCTTTCTTT,CSALSGRNTEAFF
TRBJ2-7,TRBV5-1,-,few,TGCGCCAGCAGCCCATTTGGAAGTCGAGAGCAGTACTTC,CASSPFGSREQYF
TRBJ2-6,TRBV11-1,TRBD2,few,TGTGCCAGCAGCTTAACAAAGCGGGGGTATACCTCTGGGGCCAACGTCCTGACTTTC,CASSLTKRGYTSGANVLTF
TRBJ1-1,TRBV5-5,TRBD1,few,TGTGCCAGCAGCTTGGTGGACAGGGCTGAAGCTTTCTTT,CASSLVDRAEAFF
TRBJ2-5,TRBV20-1,-,few,TGCAGTGCTAGATTTTCGGTTCGCGAGACCCAGTACTTC,CSARFSVRETQYF
TRBJ2-1,TRBV18,TRBD1,-,TGTGCCAGCTCACCGGACAGGAAAAATTACAATGAGCAGTTCTTC,CASSPDRKNYNEQFF
TRBJ1-6,TRBV5-1,-,-,TGCGCCAGCAGCTTGCTGACAGGAAGCGGGGCCCTCCACTTT,CASSLLTGSGALHF
TRBJ2-1,TRBV7-9,TRBD2,few,TGTGCCAGCAGCTTAGTCCCTAGCGGAACCTACAATGAGCAGTTCTTC,CASSLVPSGTYNEQFF
TRBJ2-7,TRBV9,-,few,TGTGCCAGCAGCGCCTGGGGGGCCGAAGATGGGGGCGAGCAGTACTTC,CASSAWGAEDGGEQYF
TRBJ2-1,TRBV20-1,-,-,TGCAGTGCAGGGGAGGACCTCTACAATGAGCAGTTCTTC,CSAGEDLYNEQFF